The source of this T cell receptor beta chain is a study of shared clonotypes between healthy human individuals. TCRdb's table, derived via immunoSEQ multiplex PCR, lists solely in-frame clones and lacks some. The sample records millions of clones, approximately 95% being singletons. Per germline, CDR1 MNHEY and CDR2 SVGAGI. The CDR3 extends over 14 amino acids. V shed 2 bases and J shed 7 bases, with 14 bases lying between them. The receptor comes from a man between 18 and 35 years old in good health. V usage is TRBV6-5 and J usage is TRBJ2-5; D is unclear. The specimen sequenced was naive CD4+ T cells sorted from blood. Specified subset: CD45RA+ positively selected. CDR3 DNA sequence: TGTGCCAGCAGTTACACAAGAGAAAAGGGGACCCAGTACTTC. Translation: CASSYTREKGTQYF.